This TCR beta chain was sequenced during a study of T-cell memory formation after mild COVID-19. One entry per CDR3 protein, called by TCRdb with MiXCR from the 5' RACE reads. The data show about 260,000 distinct CDR3 sequences, 16% seen once. CDR1 and CDR2 (germline): LGHDT, YNNKEL (reference sequence). The V gene end was trimmed by 5 bases and the J gene end by 4 bases; junction bases not matched to a gene: 3. The CDR3 spans 14 residues. The clonotype originates from a man between 18 and 35 years old who had mild COVID-19 (a few samples of this study predate the infection). Cell type and time point are not known. Source material: PBMCs or a T cell subset sorted from them (not recorded which). The chain uses TRBV3-1 and TRBJ1-2; 11 bases are shared with TRBD1. This chain's CDR3 is CASSWTGGLYGYTF. CDR3 nucleotide sequence: TGTGCCAGCAGCTGGACAGGGGGCCTCTATGGCTACACCTTC.